This is a list of T cell receptor beta chains from one sample in a study of shared clonotypes between healthy human individuals. Sequencing used immunoSEQ multiplex PCR; TCRdb keeps in-frame clones, though not all of them. The repertoire has under 1 million clones, about 97% of them found once; the top ten carry around 0.25%. The sequencing sample was made of naive CD8+ T cells sorted from blood. Receptor source: a man aged 25 to 40 in good health. CDR3s leave out the opening cysteine and the closing phenylalanine or tryptophan. Fields, in order: V gene, clone size, J gene, CDR3 protein. Rows give clone size only sometimes, using once, few, many, or a class for an expanded clone.

>TRBV5-5|NA|TRBJ1-5
ASSPHRGNNQPQH
>TRBV6-6|NA|TRBJ2-5
ASSYSTGEQETQY
>TRBV7-6|NA|TRBJ2-3
ASSLALWGSERKTSTDTQY
>TRBV7-6|NA|TRBJ2-1
ASSYLARELDEQF
>TRBV14|NA|TRBJ2-1
ASSPDLGQNNEQF
>TRBV29-1|NA|TRBJ2-1
SGGTGAYNEQF
>TRBV7-9|NA|TRBJ2-7
ASSLSTSASYEQY
>TRBV12-2|NA|TRBJ2-7
ASRQEPGQGTLKSYEQY
>TRBV4-1|NA|TRBJ2-1
ASSQLDRGLDEQF
>TRBV27|NA|TRBJ2-2
ASSVHSGSSELF
>TRBV2|NA|TRBJ2-7
ASRGDKTYEQY
>TRBV27|NA|TRBJ2-1
ASSTVVAPSYNEQF
>TRBV7-2|NA|TRBJ2-7
ASSSVGGRYEQY
>TRBV11-2|NA|TRBJ2-5
ASSLVRGLAIQETQY
>TRBV6-1|NA|TRBJ2-7
ASSEGQLEQY
>TRBV6-6|NA|TRBJ2-2
ASSPSGGTGELF
>TRBV5-4|NA|TRBJ2-1
ASSGGLAGRGNEQF
>TRBV7-2|NA|TRBJ2-3
ASSPRVGLGTDTQY
>TRBV11-2|NA|TRBJ2-7
ASSPGTSGYEQY
>TRBV11-2|NA|TRBJ2-2
ASSPGPNTGELF
>TRBV9|once|TRBJ1-1
ASSDRDGMNTEAF
>TRBV11-2|NA|TRBJ2-5
ASRRDAGEETQY
>TRBV28|NA|TRBJ2-1
ASRPILAGEYNEQF
>TRBV11-2|NA|TRBJ2-3
ASSPTFRLAGLTDTQY
>TRBV5-6|NA|TRBJ1-1
ASSSTSGAEAF
>TRBV7-9|NA|TRBJ1-2
ASSPSGGQPNYGYT
>TRBV27|NA|TRBJ2-1
ASSPGINSYNEQF
>TRBV27|NA|TRBJ2-1
ASSLSGGLAGVTYNEQF
>TRBV6-6|NA|TRBJ2-1
ASSWIGPGYNEQF
>TRBV27|NA|TRBJ2-1
ASSISGRGNNEQF
>TRBV18|once|TRBJ2-1
ASSLGPYNEQF
>TRBV7-9|NA|TRBJ1-4
ASSPLGEKLF
>TRBV5-1|NA|TRBJ1-1
ASSLSVPHANTEAF
>TRBV14|NA|TRBJ2-7
ASSLFTGPPYC
>TRBV7-8|NA|TRBJ2-7
ASSLAGVDYEQY
>TRBV7-9|NA|TRBJ2-3
ASSLIAGLERYTQY
>TRBV30|NA|TRBJ1-1
AWSVYENTEAF
>TRBV11-2|NA|TRBJ2-1
ASSLGLAGESEQF
>TRBV2|NA|TRBJ2-1
ASSGWLAGETYNEQF
>TRBV13|NA|TRBJ2-7
ASSLTISGTYEQY
>TRBV7-8|NA|TRBJ2-5
ASSLAIGQGSSKETQY
>TRBV5-5|NA|TRBJ1-1
ASSLGPSETEAF
>TRBV27|NA|TRBJ2-7
ASSPLLATYGTNEQY
>TRBV6-7|NA|TRBJ2-7
ASSYSSLAGGLGYEQY
>TRBV5-5|NA|TRBJ2-3
ASSLADSTDTQY
>TRBV27|NA|TRBJ1-5
ASSLDS
>TRBV27|NA|TRBJ2-7
ASSLTDSTYEQY